The next 19 T cell receptor beta chains were all read from a single sample in a study of CD8 T cells in ankylosing spondylitis. From the 5' RACE reads, TCRdb called clonotypes with MiXCR, one entry per CDR3 protein. The sample contains 300,000 to 400,000 distinct CDR3 sequences, roughly 15% of which appear only once. The sequenced material came from blood, either unsorted or a sorted T cell fraction (not recorded which). These receptor sequences come from a male donor with ankylosing spondylitis or in good health (not recorded which).

The rearrangement uses TRBV12-3 or TRBV12-4 and TRBJ2-1, with TRBD2 matching 9 bases. The junction had 7 bases not matched to a gene; V was cut back by 9 bases and J by 4 bases. The CDR3 totals 14 residues. The CDR3 DNA follows: TGTGCCAGTCTGCGGGGGGGATCTTACAATGAGCAGTTCTTC. This gives the protein CASLRGGSYNEQFF.

This clonotype was observed a handful of times. V and J are TRBV5-1 and TRBJ1-2; D gene ambiguous. Trimming pared 0 bases from V and 5 bases from J, leaving 14 bases between. The CDR3 contains 15 residues. Germline V gene data show CDR1 as SGHRS and CDR2 as YFSETQ. In DNA, the CDR3 is TGCGCCAGCAGCTTGGCCGATGGCACAATTTATGGCTACACCTTC. Its translation is CASSLADGTIYGYTF. Full variable domain (remainder filled in from reference TRBV5-1 and TRBJ1-2): KAGVTQTPRYLIKTRGQQVTLSCSPISGHRSVSWYQQTPGQGLQFLFEYFSETQRNKGNFPGRFSGRQFSNSRSEMNVSTLELGDSALYLCASSLADGTIYGYTFGSGTRLTVV.

The chain employs TRBV27 and TRBJ2-2; 8 nucleotides match TRBD1. CDR3 length: 15 amino acids. The germline V gene encodes CDR1 MNHEY and CDR2 SMNVEV (reference sequence). With 5 bases clipped from V and 7 bases from J, the junction kept 9 bases outside the gene matches. In DNA, the CDR3 is TGTGCCAGCAGTACTGCCAGGGGGCTCGGCGGGGAGCTGTTTTTT. This sequence encodes CASSTARGLGGELFF.

At least ten counts were recorded for this clonotype. This chain uses TRBV29-1 with TRBJ1-4, with 10 nucleotides matching TRBD1. This CDR3 contains 14 residues. The germline V gene encodes CDR1 SQVTM and CDR2 ANQGSEA. Losses at the gene ends were 0 bases for V and 10 bases for J; bases not matched to a gene: 5. The CDR3 loop reads CSVEEDRGAGKLFF. The CDR3 DNA sequence: TGCAGCGTTGAAGAGGACAGGGGGGCAGGAAAACTGTTTTTT.

The chain combines TRBV2 with TRBJ2-5, with TRBD2 as a possible D gene (5 bases). Trimming pared 7 bases from V and 5 bases from J, leaving 17 bases between. The CDR3 extends over 14 amino acids. The V gene's germline CDR1 is SNHLY and CDR2 FYNNEI. CDR3 sequence (DNA): TGTGCCAGCACCCTAGCTGCGAGAGGGGAGACCCAGTACTTC. Its translation: CASTLAARGETQYF.

The genes are TRBV4-1 and TRBJ2-7; 7 bases fit TRBD1. The CDR3 spans 14 residues. Trimming took 5 bases from V and 5 from J; bases not matched to a gene: 9. In germline, CDR1 is MGHRA, CDR2 YSYEKL. The CDR3 DNA follows: TGCGCCAGCAGCAAGGGAGACAGGGAACACGAGCAGTACTTC. Protein product: CASSKGDREHEQYF.

This clonotype was seen a few times. V gene TRBV20-1 combines with J gene TRBJ1-1, with D perhaps matching TRBD1 (6 bases). The V gene's germline CDR1 is DFQATT and CDR2 SNEGSKA (reference sequence). V was clipped by 0 bases and J by 4 bases, with 12 bases between them. The CDR3 consists of 14 residues. The CDR3 sequence: CSARDFQGITEAFF. The CDR3 DNA follows: TGCAGTGCTAGAGATTTTCAGGGGATCACTGAAGCTTTCTTT.

The chain joins TRBV12-3 or TRBV12-4 to TRBJ2-5; TRBD2 matches 13 bases. The J segment lost 7 bases and the V segment lost 6 bases, leaving 14 bases of the junction unmatched. There are 17 residues in the CDR3. The CDR3 protein is CASRTGLAGAYLGTQYF. The CDR3 DNA reads as TGTGCCAGCAGGACCGGACTAGCGGGGGCCTACTTAGGGACCCAGTACTTC.

The rearrangement uses TRBV7-2 and TRBJ1-2, with no clear D. This CDR3 has 13 amino acids. Looked up from germline, CDR1 is SGHTA and CDR2 is FQGNSA. Trimming pared 5 bases from V and 6 bases from J, leaving 13 bases between. The CDR3 here is CASSRGIRDGYTF. CDR3 nucleotide sequence: TGTGCCAGCAGCCGTGGGATTCGCGATGGCTACACCTTC. Full variable domain (outside the CDR3, taken from reference TRBV7-2 and TRBJ1-2): GAGVSQSPSNKVTEKGKDVELRCDPISGHTALYWYRQSLGQGLEFLIYFQGNSAPDKSGLPSDRFSAERTGGSVSTLTIQRTQQEDSAVYLCASSRGIRDGYTFGSGTRLTVV.

This clonotype was counted only a few times. This rearrangement joins TRBV12-3 or TRBV12-4 to TRBJ1-5; D gene unclear. V lost 5 bases and J 0 bases, leaving 8 bases between the germline ends. The CDR3 extends over 14 amino acids. The CDR3 DNA is TGTGCCAGCAGTCAGAGTTTTAGCAATCAGCCCCAGCATTTT. Translating gives CASSQSFSNQPQHF.

The chain couples TRBV3-1 to TRBJ2-2; D remains unclear. There are 14 residues in the CDR3. Trimming took 4 bases from V and 5 from J, leaving 11 bases between them. The germline V gene encodes CDR1 LGHDT and CDR2 YNNKEL (reference sequence). Here the CDR3 reads CASSRMVGTGELFF. For the CDR3, the DNA is TGTGCCAGCAGCCGAATGGTCGGGACCGGGGAGCTGTTTTTT. Filled out from reference TRBV3-1 and TRBJ2-2, the complete variable domain reads DTAVSQTPKYLVTQMGNDKSIKCEQNLGHDTMYWYKQDSKKFLKIMFSYNNKELIINETVPNRFSPKSPDKAHLNLHINSLELGDSAVYFCASSRMVGTGELFFGEGSRLTVL.

This clonotype was counted between two and nine times. The chain employs TRBV20-1 and TRBJ2-1, with 12 bases that match TRBD2. Germline loops: CDR1 DFQATT, CDR2 SNEGSKA (reference sequence). This CDR3 has 15 residues. The trim removed 5 bases at V and 9 bases at J, leaving 11 bases unmatched. The CDR3 spells CSAYSSGRAGTEQFF. As DNA, the CDR3 is TGCAGTGCTTATTCTAGCGGGAGGGCCGGTACTGAGCAGTTCTTC.

This clonotype has a handful of counts. V is TRBV3-1 and J is TRBJ2-7; D is possibly TRBD2 (5 bases). The CDR3 is 15 amino acids. V was clipped by 0 bases and J by 5 bases, with 14 bases between them. The germline CDR1 and CDR2 sequences are LGHDT and YNNKEL (reference sequence). CDR3 amino acids: CASSQDKGRGNEQYF. CDR3 nucleotides: TGTGCCAGCAGCCAAGATAAAGGGAGAGGCAACGAGCAGTACTTC.

The table lists this clonotype with a few counts. V usage is TRBV29-1 and J usage is TRBJ2-1; 8 bases align to TRBD2. CDR1 and CDR2 (germline): SQVTM, ANQGSEA. This CDR3 spans 13 amino acids. CDR3 amino acids: CGVTSGTYNEQFF. The CDR3 DNA is TGCGGGGTCACTAGCGGAACCTACAATGAGCAGTTCTTC.

V usage is TRBV12-3 or TRBV12-4 and J usage is TRBJ1-6, with 7 bases matching TRBD1. The CDR3 sequence is 15 residues long. The V and J ends lost 0 bases and 9 bases, in that order; junction bases with no gene match: 5. The CDR3 nucleotides are TGTGCCAGCAGTTTAGCAGGGGGCATTGGTTCACCCCTCCACTTT. This encodes CASSLAGGIGSPLHF.

This clonotype was seen a few times. CDR3: CSAYRDRVSDTQYF. In DNA, the CDR3 is TGCAGTGCTTACCGGGACAGGGTTTCAGATACGCAGTATTTT. This chain uses TRBV20-1 with TRBJ2-3; 9 bases are a match to TRBD1. Germline CDR1 DFQATT, CDR2 SNEGSKA (reference sequence). The V gene end was trimmed by 5 bases and the J gene end by 4 bases; junction bases not matched to a gene: 7. The CDR3 is made up of 14 amino acids.

This clonotype was found many times. This sequence joins TRBV4-2 and TRBJ2-2; 7 nucleotides agree with TRBD2. J was trimmed by 0 bases and V by 0 bases; bases with no gene match: 1. The germline gives CDR1 LGHNA, CDR2 YNFKEQ. The CDR3 is 16 residues long. The CDR3 DNA sequence: TGTGCCAGCAGCCAAGAAACTAGCGCGAACACCGGGGAGCTGTTTTTT. Residues: CASSQETSANTGELFF.

This chain uses TRBV5-6 with TRBJ2-7; D gene ambiguous. The CDR3 is 14 amino acids. Trimming stripped 5 bases from V and 0 bases from J, with 12 bases between. The V gene's germline CDR1 is SGHDT and CDR2 YYEEEE. This CDR3 reads CASRRRPSSYEQYF. CDR3 nucleotides: TGTGCCAGCAGACGTCGTCCGTCCTCCTACGAGCAGTACTTC.

The rearrangement links TRBV2 to TRBJ1-2, with 9 nucleotides matching TRBD1. The germline gives CDR1 SNHLY, CDR2 FYNNEI. Losses at the gene ends were 6 bases for V and 4 bases for J; bases not matched to a gene: 6. The CDR3 totals 14 residues. The CDR3 nucleotides are TGTGCCAGCAGCAGACAGGGGGACGGCTATGGCTACACCTTC. Amino acids: CASSRQGDGYGYTF.